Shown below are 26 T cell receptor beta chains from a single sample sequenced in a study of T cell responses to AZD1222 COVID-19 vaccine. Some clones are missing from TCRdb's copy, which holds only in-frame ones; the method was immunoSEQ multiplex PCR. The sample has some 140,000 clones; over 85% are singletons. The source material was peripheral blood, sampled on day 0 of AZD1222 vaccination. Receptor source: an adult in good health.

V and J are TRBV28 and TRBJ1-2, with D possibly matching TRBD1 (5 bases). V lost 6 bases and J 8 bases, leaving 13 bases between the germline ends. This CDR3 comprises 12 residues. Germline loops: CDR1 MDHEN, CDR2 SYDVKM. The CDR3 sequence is CASRIPGGGYTF. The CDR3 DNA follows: TGTGCCAGCAGAATTCCCGGGGGGGGCTACACCTTC.

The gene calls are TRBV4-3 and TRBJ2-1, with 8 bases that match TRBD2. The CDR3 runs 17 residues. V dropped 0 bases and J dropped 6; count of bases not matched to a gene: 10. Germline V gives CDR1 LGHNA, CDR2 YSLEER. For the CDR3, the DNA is TGCGCCAGCAGCCAAGAGGCGCCGGGACTAGTTACCAATGAGCAGTTCTTC. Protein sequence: CASSQEAPGLVTNEQFF.

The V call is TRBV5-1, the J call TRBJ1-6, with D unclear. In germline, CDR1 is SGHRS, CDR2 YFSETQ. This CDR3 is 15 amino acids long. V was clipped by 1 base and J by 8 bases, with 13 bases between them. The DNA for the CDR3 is TGCGCCAGCAGCTTGTCCCCGGCTGGAGATTCACCCCTCCACTTT. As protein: CASSLSPAGDSPLHF. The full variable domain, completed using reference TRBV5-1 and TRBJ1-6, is KAGVTQTPRYLIKTRGQQVTLSCSPISGHRSVSWYQQTPGQGLQFLFEYFSETQRNKGNFPGRFSGRQFSNSRSEMNVSTLELGDSALYLCASSLSPAGDSPLHFGNGTRLTVT.

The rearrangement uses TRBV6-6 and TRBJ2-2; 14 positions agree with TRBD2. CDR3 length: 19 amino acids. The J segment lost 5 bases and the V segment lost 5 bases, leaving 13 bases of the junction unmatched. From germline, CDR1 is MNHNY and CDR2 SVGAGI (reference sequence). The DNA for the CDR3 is TGTGCCAGCAGTCACAGACTAGCGGGAGGGACCTTAGGGACCGGGGAGCTGTTTTTT. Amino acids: CASSHRLAGGTLGTGELFF.

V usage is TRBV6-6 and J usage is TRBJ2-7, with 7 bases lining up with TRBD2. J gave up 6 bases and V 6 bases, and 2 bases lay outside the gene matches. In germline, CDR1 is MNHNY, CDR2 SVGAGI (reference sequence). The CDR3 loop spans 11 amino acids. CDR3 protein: CASRTGGEQYF. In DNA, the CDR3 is TGTGCCAGCAGGACGGGAGGCGAGCAGTACTTC.

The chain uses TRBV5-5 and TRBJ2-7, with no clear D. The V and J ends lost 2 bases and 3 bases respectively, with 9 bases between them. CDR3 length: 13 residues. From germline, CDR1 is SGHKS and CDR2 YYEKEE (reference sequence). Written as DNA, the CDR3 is TGTGCCAGCAGCTTAGTTCTCCTCTACGAGCAGTACTTC. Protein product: CASSLVLLYEQYF.

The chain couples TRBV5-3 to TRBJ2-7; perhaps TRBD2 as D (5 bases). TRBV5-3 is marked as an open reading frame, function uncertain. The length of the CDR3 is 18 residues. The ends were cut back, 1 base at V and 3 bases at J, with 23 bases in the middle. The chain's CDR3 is CARSLKSSGEKKDYEQYF. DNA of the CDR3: TGTGCCAGAAGCTTGAAGTCTTCCGGGGAAAAAAAAGACTACGAGCAGTACTTC.

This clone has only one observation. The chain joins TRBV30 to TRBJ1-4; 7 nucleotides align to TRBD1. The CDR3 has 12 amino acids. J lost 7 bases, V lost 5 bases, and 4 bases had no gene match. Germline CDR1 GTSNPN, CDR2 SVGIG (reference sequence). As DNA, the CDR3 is TGTGCCTGGGGACAGGCGGCTGAAAAACTGTTTTTT. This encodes CAWGQAAEKLFF.

The CDR3 sequence: CASSQDRAGRTNTEAFF. The CDR3 coding sequence is TGCGCCAGCAGCCAAGATAGGGCAGGAAGGACGAACACTGAAGCTTTCTTT. The chain joins TRBV4-3 to TRBJ1-1; D is unresolved. The CDR3 has 17 residues. The germline V and J ends were trimmed by 0 bases and 1 base, with 15 bases remaining between them. CDR1 LGHNA and CDR2 YSLEER come from the germline V gene.

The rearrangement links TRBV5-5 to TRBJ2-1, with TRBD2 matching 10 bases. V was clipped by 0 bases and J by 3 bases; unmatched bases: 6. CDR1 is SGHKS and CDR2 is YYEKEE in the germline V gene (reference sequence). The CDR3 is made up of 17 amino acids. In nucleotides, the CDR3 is TGTGCCAGCAGCTTGGGGGAGGGACTAGCGATCTACAATGAGCAGTTCTTC. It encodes CASSLGEGLAIYNEQFF.

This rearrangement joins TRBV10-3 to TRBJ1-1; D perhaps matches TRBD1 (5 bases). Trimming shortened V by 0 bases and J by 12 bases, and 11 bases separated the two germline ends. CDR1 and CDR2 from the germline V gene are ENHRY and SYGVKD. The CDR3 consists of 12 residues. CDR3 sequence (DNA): TGTGCCATCAGTGAGTCTTGGAGGGGAACTTTCTTT. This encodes CAISESWRGTFF.

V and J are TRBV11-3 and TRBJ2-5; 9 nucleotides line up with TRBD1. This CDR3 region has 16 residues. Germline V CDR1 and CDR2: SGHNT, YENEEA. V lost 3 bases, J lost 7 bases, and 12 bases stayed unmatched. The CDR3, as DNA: TGTGCCAGCAGCTTGAGTCATGGGACAGGGTTTGGGACCCAGTACTTC. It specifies CASSLSHGTGFGTQYF.

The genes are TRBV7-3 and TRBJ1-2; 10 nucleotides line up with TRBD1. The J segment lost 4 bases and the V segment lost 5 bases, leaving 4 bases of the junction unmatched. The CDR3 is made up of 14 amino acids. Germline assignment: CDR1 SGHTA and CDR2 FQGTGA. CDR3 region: CASSPDRGFYGYTF. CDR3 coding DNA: TGTGCCAGCAGCCCGGACAGGGGGTTCTATGGCTACACCTTC.

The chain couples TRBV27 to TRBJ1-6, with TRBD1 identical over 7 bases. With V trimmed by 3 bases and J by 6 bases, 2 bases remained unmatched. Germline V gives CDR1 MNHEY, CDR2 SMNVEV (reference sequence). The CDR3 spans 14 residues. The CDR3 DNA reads TGTGCCAGCAGTTTTCGACAGGGTAATTCACCCCTCCACTTT. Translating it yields CASSFRQGNSPLHF.

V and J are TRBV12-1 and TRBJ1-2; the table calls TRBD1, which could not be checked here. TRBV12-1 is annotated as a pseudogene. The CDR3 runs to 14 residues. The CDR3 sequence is CASNRLQGGYGYTF. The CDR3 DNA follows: TGTGCCAGCAACAGATTACAGGGGGGTTATGGCTACACCTTC.

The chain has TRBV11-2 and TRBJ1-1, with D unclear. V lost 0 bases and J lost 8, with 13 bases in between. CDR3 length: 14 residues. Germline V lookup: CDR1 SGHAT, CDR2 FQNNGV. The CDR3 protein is CASSLDRTLKEAFF. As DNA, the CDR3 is TGTGCCAGCAGCTTAGATAGGACGCTGAAAGAAGCTTTCTTT.

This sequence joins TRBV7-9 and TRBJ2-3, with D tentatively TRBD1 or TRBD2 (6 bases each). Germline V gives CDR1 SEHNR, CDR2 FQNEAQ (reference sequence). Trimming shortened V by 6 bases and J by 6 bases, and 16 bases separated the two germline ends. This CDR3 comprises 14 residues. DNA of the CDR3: TGTGCCAGCAGGTCACCTGGGGGGCCCGATACGCAGTATTTT. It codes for CASRSPGGPDTQYF.

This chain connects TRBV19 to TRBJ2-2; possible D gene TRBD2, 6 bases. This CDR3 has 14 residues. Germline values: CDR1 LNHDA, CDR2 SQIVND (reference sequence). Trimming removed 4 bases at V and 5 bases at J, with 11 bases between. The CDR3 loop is CASSSGIYTGELFF. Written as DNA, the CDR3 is TGTGCCAGTAGTAGCGGGATATATACCGGGGAGCTGTTTTTT.

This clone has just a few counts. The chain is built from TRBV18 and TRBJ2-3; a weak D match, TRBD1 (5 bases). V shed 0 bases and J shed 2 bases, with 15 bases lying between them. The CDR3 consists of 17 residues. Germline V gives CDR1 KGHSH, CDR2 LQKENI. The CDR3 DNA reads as TGTGCCAGCTCACCACCGACTGGGGCAAGGTTCACAGATACGCAGTATTTT. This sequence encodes CASSPPTGARFTDTQYF.

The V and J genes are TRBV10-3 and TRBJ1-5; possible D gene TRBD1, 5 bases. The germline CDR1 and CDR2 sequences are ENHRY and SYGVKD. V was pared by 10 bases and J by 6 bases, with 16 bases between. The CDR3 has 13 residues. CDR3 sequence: CATLGQGGQPQHF. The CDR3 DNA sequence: TGTGCCACCCTAGGGCAGGGTGGTCAGCCCCAGCATTTT.

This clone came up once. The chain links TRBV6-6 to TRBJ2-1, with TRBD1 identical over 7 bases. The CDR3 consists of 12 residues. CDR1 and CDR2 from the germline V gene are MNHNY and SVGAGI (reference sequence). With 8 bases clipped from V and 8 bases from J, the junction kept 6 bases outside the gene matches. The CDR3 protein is CASGPQGDEQFF. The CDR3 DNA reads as TGTGCCAGCGGACCCCAGGGGGATGAGCAGTTCTTC.

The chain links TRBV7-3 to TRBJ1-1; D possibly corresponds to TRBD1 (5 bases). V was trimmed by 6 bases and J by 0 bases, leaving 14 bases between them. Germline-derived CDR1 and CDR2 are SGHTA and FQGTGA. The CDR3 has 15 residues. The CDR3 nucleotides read TGTGCCAGCAGTCGTGCTGGGGGGATGAACACTGAAGCTTTCTTT. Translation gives CASSRAGGMNTEAFF. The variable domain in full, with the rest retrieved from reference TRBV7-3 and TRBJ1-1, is GAGVSQTPSNKVTEKGKYVELRCDPISGHTALYWYRQSLGQGPEFLIYFQGTGAADDSGLPNDRFFAVRPEGSVSTLKIQRTERGDSAVYLCASSRAGGMNTEAFFGQGTRLTVV.

The CDR3 protein is CASSLSGELAKNIQYF. The CDR3 nucleotides read TGTGCCAGCAGTTTAAGCGGGGAATTAGCCAAAAACATTCAGTACTTC. The chain combines TRBV28 with TRBJ2-4, with TRBD2 matching 7 bases. Germline CDR1 MDHEN, CDR2 SYDVKM. The V gene end was trimmed by 2 bases and the J gene end by 0 bases; junction bases not matched to a gene: 4. The CDR3 consists of 16 residues.

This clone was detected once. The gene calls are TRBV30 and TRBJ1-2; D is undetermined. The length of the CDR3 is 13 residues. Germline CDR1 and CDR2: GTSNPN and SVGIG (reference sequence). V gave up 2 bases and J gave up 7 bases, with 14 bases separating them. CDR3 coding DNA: TGTGCCTGGAGTCCCGCAGAGCAGGTTGGCTACACCTTC. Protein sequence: CAWSPAEQVGYTF.

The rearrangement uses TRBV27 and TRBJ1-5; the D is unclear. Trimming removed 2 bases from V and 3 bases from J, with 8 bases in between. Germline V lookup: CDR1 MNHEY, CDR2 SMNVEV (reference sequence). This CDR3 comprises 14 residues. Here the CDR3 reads CASSLRRPNQPQHF. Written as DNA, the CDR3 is TGTGCCAGCAGTTTAAGGAGACCCAATCAGCCCCAGCATTTT.

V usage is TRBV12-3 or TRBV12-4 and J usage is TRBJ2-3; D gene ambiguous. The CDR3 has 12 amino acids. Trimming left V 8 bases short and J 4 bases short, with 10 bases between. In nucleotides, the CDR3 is TGTGCCAGCTCTAGGGCCCCAGATACGCAGTATTTT. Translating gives CASSRAPDTQYF.